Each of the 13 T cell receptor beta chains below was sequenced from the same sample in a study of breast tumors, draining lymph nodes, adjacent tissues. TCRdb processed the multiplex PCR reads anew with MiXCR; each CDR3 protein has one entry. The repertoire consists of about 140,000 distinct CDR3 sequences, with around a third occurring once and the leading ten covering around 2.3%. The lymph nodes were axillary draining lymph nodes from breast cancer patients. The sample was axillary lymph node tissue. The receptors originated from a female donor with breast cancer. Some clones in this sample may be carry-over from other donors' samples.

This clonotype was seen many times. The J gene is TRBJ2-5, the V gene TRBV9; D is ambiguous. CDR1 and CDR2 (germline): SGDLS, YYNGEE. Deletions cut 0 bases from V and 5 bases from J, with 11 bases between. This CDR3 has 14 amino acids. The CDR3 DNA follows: TGTGCCAGCAGCGTAGCCTGGGTCGGGGAGACCCAGTACTTC. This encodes CASSVAWVGETQYF.

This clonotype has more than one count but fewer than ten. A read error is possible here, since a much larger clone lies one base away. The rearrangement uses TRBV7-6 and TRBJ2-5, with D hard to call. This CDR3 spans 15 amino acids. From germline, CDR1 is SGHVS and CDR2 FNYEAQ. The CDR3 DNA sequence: TGTGCCAGCAGCTTAATATACGGACCCCAAGAGACCCAGCACTTC. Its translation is CASSLIYGPQETQHF.

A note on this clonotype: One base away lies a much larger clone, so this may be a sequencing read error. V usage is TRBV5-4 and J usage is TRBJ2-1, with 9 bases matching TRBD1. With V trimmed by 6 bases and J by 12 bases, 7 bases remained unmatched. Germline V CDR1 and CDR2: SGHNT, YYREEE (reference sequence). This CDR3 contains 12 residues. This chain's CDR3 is CASILQGALQFF. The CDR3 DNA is TGTGCCAGCATCCTACAGGGGGCTTTGCAGTTCTTC.

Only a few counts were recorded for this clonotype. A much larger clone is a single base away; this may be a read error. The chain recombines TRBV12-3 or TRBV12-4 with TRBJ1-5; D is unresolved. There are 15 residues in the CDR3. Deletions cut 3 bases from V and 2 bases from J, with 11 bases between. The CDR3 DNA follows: TGTGCCAGCAGTTTCGGAACGCAGGGCAATCAGCCCCAGCATTTT. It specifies CASSFGTQGNQPQHF.

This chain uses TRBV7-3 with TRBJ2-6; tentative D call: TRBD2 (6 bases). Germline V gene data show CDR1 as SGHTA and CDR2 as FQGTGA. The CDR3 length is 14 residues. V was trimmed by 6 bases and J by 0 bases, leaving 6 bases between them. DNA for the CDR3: TGTGCCAGCAGGGGAGGCTCTGGGGCCAACGTCCTGACTTTC. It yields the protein CASRGGSGANVLTF.

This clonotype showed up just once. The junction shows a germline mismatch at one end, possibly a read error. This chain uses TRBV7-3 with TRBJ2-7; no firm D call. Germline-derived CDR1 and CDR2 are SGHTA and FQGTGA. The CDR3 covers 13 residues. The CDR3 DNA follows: TGCGCCAGCAGCTTGACCACGTACTACGAGCGGTACTTC. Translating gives CASSLTTYYERYF.

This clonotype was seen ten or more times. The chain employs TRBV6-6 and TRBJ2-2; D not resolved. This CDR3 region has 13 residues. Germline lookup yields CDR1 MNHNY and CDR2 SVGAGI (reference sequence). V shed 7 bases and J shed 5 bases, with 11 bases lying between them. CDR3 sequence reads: CASTPLRTGELFF. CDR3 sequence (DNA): TGTGCCAGCACTCCGCTACGGACCGGGGAGCTGTTTTTT.

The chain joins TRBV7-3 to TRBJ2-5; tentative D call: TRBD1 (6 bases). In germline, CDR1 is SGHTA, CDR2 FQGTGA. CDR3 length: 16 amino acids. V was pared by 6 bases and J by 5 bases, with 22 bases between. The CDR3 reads CASREQGANTGETQYF. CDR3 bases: TGTGCCAGCAGGGAACAGGGCGCGAACACCGGGGAGACCCAGTACTTC.

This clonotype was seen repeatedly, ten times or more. The DNA for the CDR3 is TGCGCCAGCAGCCAAGATTTATTTCTAGAGAGTTCGGACATTCAGTACTTC. This translates into CASSQDLFLESSDIQYF. The rearrangement links TRBV4-3 to TRBJ2-4; D is unresolved. The V and J ends lost 0 bases and 8 bases respectively, with 20 bases between them. Germline CDR1 and CDR2: LGHNA and YSLEER. This CDR3 region has 17 residues.

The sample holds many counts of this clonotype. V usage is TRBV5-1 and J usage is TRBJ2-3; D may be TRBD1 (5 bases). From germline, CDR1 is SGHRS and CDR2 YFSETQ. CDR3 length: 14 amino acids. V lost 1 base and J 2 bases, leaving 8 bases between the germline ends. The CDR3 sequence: CASSLTGPTDTQYF. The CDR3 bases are TGCGCCAGCAGCTTGACAGGCCCCACAGATACGCAGTATTTT.

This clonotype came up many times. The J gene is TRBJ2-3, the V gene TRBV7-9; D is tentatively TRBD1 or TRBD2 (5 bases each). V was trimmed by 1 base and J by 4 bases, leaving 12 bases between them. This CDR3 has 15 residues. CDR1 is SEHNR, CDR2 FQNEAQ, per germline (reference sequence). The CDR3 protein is CASSLGGARPDTQYF. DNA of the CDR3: TGTGCCAGCAGCTTAGGAGGGGCGCGACCAGATACGCAGTATTTT.

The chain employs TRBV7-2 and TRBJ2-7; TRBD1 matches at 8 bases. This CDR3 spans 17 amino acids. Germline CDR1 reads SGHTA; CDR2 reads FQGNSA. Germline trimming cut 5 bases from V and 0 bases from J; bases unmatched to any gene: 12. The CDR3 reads CASSRIKGTGSSYEQYF. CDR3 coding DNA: TGTGCCAGCAGCCGAATCAAAGGGACAGGCAGCTCCTACGAGCAGTACTTC.

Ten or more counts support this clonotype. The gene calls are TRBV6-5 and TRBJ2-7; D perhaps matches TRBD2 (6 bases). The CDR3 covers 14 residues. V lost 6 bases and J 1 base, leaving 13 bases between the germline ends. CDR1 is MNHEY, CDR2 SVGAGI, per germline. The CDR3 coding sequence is TGTGCCAGCAGGGCCCGTGCGGGATCCTACGAGCAGTACTTC. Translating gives CASRARAGSYEQYF.